These 26 T cell receptor beta chains were sequenced from one sample in a study of cytomegalovirus exposure and HLA in healthy donors. PCR primers comprised 60 Vbeta and 13 Jbeta primers. Sequencing used immunoSEQ multiplex PCR; TCRdb keeps in-frame clones, though not all of them. In the table there are 140,000 to 150,000 clones, 78% of which are singletons. Source material: PBMCs. The receptors were gathered from a man in his forties in good health and CMV-seropositive.

V usage is TRBV5-1 and J usage is TRBJ1-2, with D possibly being TRBD1 (5 bases). V shed 2 bases and J shed 8 bases, with 13 bases lying between them. Germline V gives CDR1 SGHRS, CDR2 YFSETQ. The CDR3 length is 13 residues. The CDR3: CASSLTGPGGYTF. CDR3 in DNA: TGCGCCAGCAGCTTAACAGGTCCCGGCGGCTACACCTTC.

This chain links TRBV29-1 with TRBJ2-2; TRBD2 aligns across 12 bases. The CDR3 extends over 14 amino acids. Germline V gene lookup returns CDR1 SQVTM and CDR2 ANQGSEA. V shed 7 bases, J shed 5 bases, and the junction held 5 bases outside the gene matches. The CDR3 loop reads CSADTSGRTGELFF. The DNA for the CDR3 is TGCAGCGCTGACACTAGCGGGAGGACCGGGGAGCTGTTTTTT.

The gene calls are TRBV7-8 and TRBJ2-1; tentatively, D is TRBD2 (5 bases). V was shortened by 1 base and J by 6 bases, with 10 bases between the two germline ends. This CDR3 is 14 amino acids long. CDR1 and CDR2 from the germline V gene are SGHVS and FQNEAQ. This CDR3 reads CASSLERKSNEQFF. The CDR3 coding sequence is TGTGCCAGCAGCTTAGAGCGGAAATCCAATGAGCAGTTCTTC.

This chain uses TRBV21-1 with TRBJ2-4; the D call in the table, TRBD2, was not verified against the DNA. TRBV21-1 has pseudogene status. CDR3 size: 13 residues. CDR3 coding DNA: TGTGCCAGCACTGGGTGCGGTATGGACATTCAGTACTTC. It yields the protein CASTGCGMDIQYF.

The rearrangement uses TRBV5-6 and TRBJ2-5; D may be TRBD2 (6 bases). Germline CDR1 is SGHDT and CDR2 is YYEEEE. V was shortened by 3 bases and J by 11 bases, with 23 bases between the two germline ends. The CDR3 has 15 amino acids. For the CDR3, the DNA is TGTGCCAGCAGCTCCGGCGATAGACCCGCCCGGGAGCAGTACTTC. Translated, it gives CASSSGDRPAREQYF.

The V call is TRBV5-1, the J call TRBJ2-2; D may be TRBD1 (5 bases). Germline CDR1 is SGHRS and CDR2 is YFSETQ. The CDR3 contains 18 residues. Trimming removed 4 bases at V and 1 base at J, with 20 bases between. Written as DNA, the CDR3 is TGCGCCAGCAGCCCGGGTTTGGGGCAGAGAGTGAACACCGGGGAGCTGTTTTTT. Encoded protein: CASSPGLGQRVNTGELFF.

This chain uses TRBV10-3 with TRBJ2-3; 10 nucleotides agree with TRBD2. This CDR3 region has 14 residues. After removal of 3 bases from V and 7 bases from J, the junction contained 4 bases not matched to a gene. Germline V lookup: CDR1 ENHRY, CDR2 SYGVKD. The CDR3 nucleotides are TGTGCCATCAGTGAACTAGCGGGACTAAATACGCAGTATTTT. Protein product: CAISELAGLNTQYF.

The chain links TRBV18 to TRBJ2-7, with D perhaps matching TRBD2 (5 bases). Between the trimmed V and J ends, which lost 4 bases and 1 base, there was a span of 11 bases. CDR3 size: 14 residues. Germline V gene lookup returns CDR1 KGHSH and CDR2 LQKENI. The CDR3 here is CASSLQTTSYEQYF. The DNA of the CDR3 is TGTGCCAGCTCACTTCAGACTACTTCCTACGAGCAGTACTTC.

This clone was seen a handful of times. This chain connects TRBV7-2 to TRBJ2-1; TRBD2 aligns across 11 bases. The germline V gene has CDR1 SGHTA and CDR2 FQGNSA. The CDR3 extends over 16 amino acids. With V trimmed by 4 bases and J by 6 bases, 8 bases remained unmatched. The CDR3 spells CASSYSGRAGSNEQFF. The CDR3 DNA reads as TGTGCCAGCAGCTATAGCGGGAGGGCCGGGAGCAATGAGCAGTTCTTC.

The chain carries TRBV5-1 and TRBJ1-1, with D possibly matching TRBD1 (6 bases). Per the germline V gene, CDR1 is SGHRS and CDR2 is YFSETQ. The V end was cut by 4 bases, the J end by 0 bases, with 19 bases between. This CDR3 has 17 amino acids. The CDR3: CASSGGAGARMNTEAFF. In nucleotides, the CDR3 is TGCGCCAGCAGCGGGGGGGCGGGGGCCAGGATGAACACTGAAGCTTTCTTT.

The rearrangement links TRBV7-8 to TRBJ2-3; tentatively, D is TRBD1 (6 bases). The germline V gene encodes CDR1 SGHVS and CDR2 FQNEAQ. This CDR3 has 14 residues. V lost 2 bases and J 8 bases, leaving 14 bases between the germline ends. CDR3: CASSLTGQFGTQYF. CDR3 DNA: TGTGCCAGCAGCTTAACAGGACAGTTCGGTACGCAGTATTTT.

The chain joins TRBV10-1 to TRBJ2-1, with D unclear. V lost 5 bases to trimming and J lost 0 bases, with 14 bases between them. Per germline, CDR1 WNHNN and CDR2 SYGVQD (reference sequence). The CDR3 runs 16 residues. CDR3 loop: CASSQGVIASYNEQFF. Written as DNA, the CDR3 is TGCGCCAGCAGTCAAGGAGTAATCGCCTCCTACAATGAGCAGTTCTTC.

The V gene is TRBV7-2, the J gene TRBJ2-4, with 9 bases matching TRBD2. From germline, CDR1 is SGHTA and CDR2 FQGNSA. This CDR3 has 16 amino acids. With V trimmed by 2 bases and J by 5 bases, 7 bases remained unmatched. The CDR3 region is CASSLRGRGTENIQYF. DNA of the CDR3: TGTGCCAGCAGCTTACGCGGGAGGGGGACGGAAAACATTCAGTACTTC.

The chain uses TRBV5-8 and TRBJ1-4, with D possibly TRBD1 on 5 matching bases. Trimming removed 0 bases from V and 11 bases from J, with 8 bases in between. CDR3 length: 12 residues. Germline-derived CDR1 and CDR2 are SGHTS and YDEGEE. CDR3 sequence: CASSLARAKLFF. Written as DNA, the CDR3 is TGTGCCAGCAGCTTGGCCAGGGCGAAACTGTTTTTT.

The chain employs TRBV7-2 and TRBJ2-1; TRBD2 agrees at 10 bases. Trimming cost V 1 base and J 5 bases; bases outside gene matches: 2. The CDR3 contains 15 residues. Germline values: CDR1 SGHTA, CDR2 FQGNSA. The CDR3 sequence: CASSLVLAGNNEQFF. The CDR3 DNA is TGTGCCAGCAGCTTAGTACTAGCGGGGAACAATGAGCAGTTCTTC. The full variable domain, rest sourced from reference TRBV7-2 and TRBJ2-1, is GAGVSQSPSNKVTEKGKDVELRCDPISGHTALYWYRQSLGQGLEFLIYFQGNSAPDKSGLPSDRFSAERTGGSVSTLTIQRTQQEDSAVYLCASSLVLAGNNEQFFGPGTRLTVL.

Note on this clone: Other nucleotide sequences from this sample produce the same CDR3. V and J are TRBV6-1 and TRBJ1-5; D possibly corresponds to TRBD1 (6 bases). CDR3 size: 17 residues. The V and J ends lost 4 bases and 3 bases respectively, with 19 bases between them. Looked up from germline, CDR1 is MNHNS and CDR2 is SASEGT. CDR3 nucleotide sequence: TGTGCCAGCAGTGCAACACAGGGTTATGCTGTCAATCAGCCCCAGCATTTT. Translation: CASSATQGYAVNQPQHF.

Only a few counts were recorded for this clone. This sequence joins TRBV2 and TRBJ2-7; 7 bases align to TRBD1. With V trimmed by 6 bases and J by 5 bases, 10 bases remained unmatched. This CDR3 is built from 14 residues. The germline CDR1 and CDR2 sequences are SNHLY and FYNNEI. CDR3 in amino acids: CASSTTGVSNEQYF. As DNA, the CDR3 is TGTGCCAGCAGCACAACAGGGGTTTCGAACGAGCAGTACTTC.

This clone was detected only once. As DNA, the CDR3 is TGTGCCAGCAGTTACTCTAGGGGAAGAAGGACTGAAGCTTTCTTT. Its protein is CASSYSRGRRTEAFF. V gene TRBV6-5 combines with J gene TRBJ1-1; D perhaps matches TRBD1 (5 bases). V lost 0 bases and J lost 5, with 13 bases in between. Germline CDR1 MNHEY, CDR2 SVGAGI. This CDR3 region has 15 residues.

This clone occurred a few times. The chain links TRBV27 to TRBJ1-4, with TRBD1 identical over 7 bases. With V trimmed by 7 bases and J by 0 bases, 5 bases remained unmatched. Germline V gene lookup returns CDR1 MNHEY and CDR2 SMNVEV (reference sequence). The CDR3 is 15 residues long. CDR3 region: CASMEGATTNEKLFF. The CDR3 nucleotides are TGTGCCAGCATGGAGGGGGCCACAACTAATGAAAAACTGTTTTTT.

This clone was recorded a few times. The chain has TRBV6-1 and TRBJ2-5; D is unclear. CDR1 MNHNS and CDR2 SASEGT come from the germline V gene. CDR3 length equals 11 residues. The V gene lost 7 bases and the J gene lost 7 bases, with 10 bases spanning the gap. The CDR3 sequence is CASTDITTQYF. The CDR3 region has the DNA TGTGCCAGCACCGACATTACGACCCAGTACTTC.

This sequence joins TRBV5-6 and TRBJ1-2, with 7 bases aligning to TRBD1. The CDR3 contains 18 residues. J was trimmed by 4 bases and V by 2 bases; bases with no gene match: 17. Germline assignment: CDR1 SGHDT and CDR2 YYEEEE. The CDR3 bases are TGTGCCAGCAGCTTTTGGGCCCCCCGGGGACAGCAATTCTATGGCTACACCTTC. It translates to CASSFWAPRGQQFYGYTF.

This clone has only a few counts. The chain combines TRBV5-6 with TRBJ1-1; 7 nucleotides line up with TRBD1. V dropped 2 bases and J dropped 3; count of bases not matched to a gene: 4. Germline CDR1 is SGHDT and CDR2 is YYEEEE. CDR3 size: 14 residues. As DNA, the CDR3 is TGTGCCAGCAGCTTTAACAGGGGCGACACTGAAGCTTTCTTT. It is translated as CASSFNRGDTEAFF.

V usage is TRBV28 and J usage is TRBJ2-7; no definite D call. The germline V gene encodes CDR1 MDHEN and CDR2 SYDVKM. CDR3 length: 17 amino acids. V lost 1 base and J 7 bases, leaving 23 bases between the germline ends. The CDR3 is CASSLFSLGPRPGEQYF. CDR3 sequence (DNA): TGTGCCAGCAGTTTATTTAGTCTCGGTCCCCGTCCTGGTGAGCAGTACTTC. The variable domain in full, with the rest retrieved from reference TRBV28 and TRBJ2-7, is DVKVTQSSRYLVKRTGEKVFLECVQDMDHENMFWYRQDPGLGLRLIYFSYDVKMKEKGDIPEGYSVSREKKERFSLILESASTNQTSMYLCASSLFSLGPRPGEQYFGPGTRLTVT.

The chain employs TRBV27 and TRBJ2-7; TRBD2 might be the D (6 bases). Germline assignment: CDR1 MNHEY and CDR2 SMNVEV (reference sequence). V was clipped by 3 bases and J by 0 bases, with 9 bases between them. This CDR3 has 14 residues. CDR3 nucleotide sequence: TGTGCCAGCAGTTTTTGGCGGGACTCCTACGAGCAGTACTTC. It is translated as CASSFWRDSYEQYF.

This clone has a handful of counts. The chain is built from TRBV29-1 and TRBJ1-2; 7 bases align to TRBD1. CDR3 length: 17 amino acids. CDR1 and CDR2 from the germline V gene are SQVTM and ANQGSEA. Trimming at V came to 5 bases and at J to 5 bases, leaving 20 bases not matched to a gene. The CDR3 DNA follows: TGCAGCGTTCGTGAGGGGAACAGGGGCCCTATTGTGTATGGCTACACCTTC. Its protein is CSVREGNRGPIVYGYTF.

This chain uses TRBV15 with TRBJ2-5; possible D gene TRBD1, 6 bases. CDR3 length: 17 amino acids. From germline, CDR1 is LNHNV and CDR2 YYDKDF (reference sequence). Deletions cut 0 bases from V and 3 bases from J, with 17 bases between. The DNA for the CDR3 is TGTGCCACCAGCAGAGATAAAGAAACAGGGCTGGAAGAGACCCAGTACTTC. Residues: CATSRDKETGLEETQYF.